The 18 T cell receptor beta chains reported below all come from one sample, sequenced in a study of identical twins. TCRdb reanalysed the 5' RACE reads using MiXCR and keeps one entry per CDR3 protein. The sample shows fewer than 650,000 distinct CDR3 sequences, 9.6% of them seen only once. This sample was shared with a second study, whose subject was yellow fever vaccine responses in identical twins.

Sequences were obtained from PBMCs. The receptor set was obtained from a woman between 18 and 30 years old in good health.

The rearrangement links TRBV6-1 to TRBJ2-6, with a possible D match to TRBD2 (7 bases). Germline lookup yields CDR1 MNHNS and CDR2 SASEGT. CDR3 length equals 19 residues. The germline V and J ends were trimmed by 6 bases and 1 base, with 22 bases remaining between them. This CDR3 is CASSPNGGGPLSGANVLTF. The DNA of the CDR3 is TGTGCCAGCAGCCCCAATGGGGGGGGGCCACTATCTGGGGCCAACGTCCTGACTTTC.

This clonotype has only a few counts. V gene TRBV7-3 combines with J gene TRBJ2-1; maybe TRBD1 (6 bases). Trimming took off 5 bases at V and 4 bases at J, with 9 bases between the two ends. The CDR3 totals 13 residues. Germline CDR1 reads SGHTA; CDR2 reads FQGTGA. In DNA, the CDR3 is TGTGCCAGCAGCATTGACAGGTACAATGAGCAGTTCTTC. This gives the protein CASSIDRYNEQFF.

The chain couples TRBV6-5 to TRBJ2-3, with D perhaps TRBD2 (5 bases). The CDR3 runs 16 residues. The V and J ends lost 3 bases and 0 bases respectively, with 13 bases between them. Per germline, CDR1 MNHEY and CDR2 SVGAGI. In DNA, the CDR3 is TGTGCCAGCAGTTATAGTCCCCCGGGGAGCACAGATACGCAGTATTTT. This codes for CASSYSPPGSTDTQYF.

This clonotype was counted at least ten times. The CDR3 spells CSARLASKETQYF. The CDR3 DNA reads as TGCAGCGCTCGACTAGCGTCTAAAGAGACCCAGTACTTC. V is TRBV29-1 and J is TRBJ2-5, with TRBD2 matching over 8 bases. The length of the CDR3 is 13 residues. Germline loops: CDR1 SQVTM, CDR2 ANQGSEA. V was pared by 7 bases and J by 3 bases, with 7 bases of the junction left unmatched. Full variable domain (outside the CDR3, taken from reference TRBV29-1 and TRBJ2-5): SAVISQKPSRDICQRGTSLTIQCQVDSQVTMMFWYRQQPGQSLTLIATANQGSEATYESGFVIDKFPISRPNLTFSTLTVSNMSPEDSSIYLCSARLASKETQYFGPGTRLLVL.

This rearrangement joins TRBV10-3 to TRBJ2-5, with 9 nucleotides matching TRBD2. The CDR3 has 15 residues. Germline CDR1 is ENHRY and CDR2 is SYGVKD. The J segment lost 4 bases and the V segment lost 4 bases, leaving 7 bases of the junction unmatched. The CDR3 region is CAISGKELAGETQYF. CDR3 in DNA: TGTGCCATCAGTGGGAAGGAACTAGCGGGAGAGACCCAGTACTTC.

This clonotype has a count of ten or more. This sequence joins TRBV28 and TRBJ2-1; 11 bases are shared with TRBD1. Unmatched junction bases numbered 9, after V lost 3 bases and J lost 8 bases. Germline lookup yields CDR1 MDHEN and CDR2 SYDVKM. The CDR3 covers 16 residues. CDR3 sequence: CASSLVWDRGDYEQFF. As DNA, the CDR3 is TGTGCCAGCAGTTTGGTTTGGGACAGGGGGGACTATGAGCAGTTCTTC.

This clonotype occurred a few times. The rearrangement uses TRBV4-3 and TRBJ2-3; tentative D call: TRBD1 (6 bases). The CDR3 is 17 amino acids. V was cut by 0 bases and J by 2 bases, with 15 bases left in between. Germline V gene sequence: CDR1 LGHNA, CDR2 YSLEER. The CDR3 loop is CASSQDFGRGPTDTQYF. CDR3 DNA: TGCGCCAGCAGCCAAGATTTTGGCAGGGGACCCACAGATACGCAGTATTTT.

Ten or more counts support this clonotype. V is TRBV4-3 and J is TRBJ2-5; tentative D call: TRBD1 (5 bases). The V and J ends lost 0 bases and 5 bases respectively, with 13 bases between them. Germline V CDR1 and CDR2: LGHNA, YSLEER. There are 15 residues in the CDR3. CDR3 in amino acids: CASSQEPGPWETQYF. CDR3 nucleotides: TGCGCCAGCAGCCAAGAACCAGGGCCCTGGGAGACCCAGTACTTC.

In this sample, this clonotype turned up many times. The V gene is TRBV27, the J gene TRBJ2-7; 7 bases agree with TRBD1. Germline V CDR1 and CDR2: MNHEY, SMNVEV (reference sequence). Trimming cost V 9 bases and J 5 bases; bases outside gene matches: 10. The CDR3 is 13 residues long. The CDR3 bases are TGTGCCAGTTCCGGGACAGCAAGCAACGAGCAGTACTTC. This translates into CASSGTASNEQYF.

This clonotype was observed a few times. The chain couples TRBV10-3 to TRBJ1-2, with D hard to call. The germline V and J ends were trimmed by 2 bases and 3 bases, with 7 bases remaining between them. Germline CDR1 ENHRY, CDR2 SYGVKD. The CDR3 spans 13 residues. In nucleotides, the CDR3 is TGTGCCATCAGTGAGGGAACTGACTATGGCTACACCTTC. This encodes CAISEGTDYGYTF.

This rearrangement joins TRBV30 to TRBJ2-5; no reliable D call. The CDR3 sequence is 11 residues long. Trimming pared 4 bases from V and 7 bases from J, leaving 10 bases between. Germline V gene data show CDR1 as GTSNPN and CDR2 as SVGIG (reference sequence). CDR3 amino acids: CAWTLMGTQYF. CDR3 nucleotide sequence: TGTGCCTGGACCTTGATGGGGACCCAGTACTTC.

V and J are TRBV6-2 or TRBV6-3 and TRBJ2-1; D not certain. The V end was cut by 0 bases, the J end by 10 bases, with 4 bases between. Germline assignment: CDR1 MNHEY and CDR2 SVGEGT. The CDR3 is 11 residues long. The CDR3, as DNA: TGTGCCAGCAGTTACTCCGGGGAGCAGTTCTTC. It encodes CASSYSGEQFF.

The CDR3 DNA follows: TGTGCCAGCAGCTTAATCGGGGACGGCAATCAGCCCCAGCATTTT. Encoded protein: CASSLIGDGNQPQHF. The rearrangement joins TRBV7-9 to TRBJ1-5; D possibly corresponds to TRBD1 (5 bases). The CDR3 extends over 15 amino acids. V was cut by 2 bases and J by 2 bases, with 10 bases left in between. Germline CDR1 SEHNR, CDR2 FQNEAQ (reference sequence).

This clonotype came up many times. This chain uses TRBV12-3 or TRBV12-4 with TRBJ1-2; D ambiguous. With 1 base removed from V and 7 bases from J, the gap between germline ends came to 4 bases. CDR3 length: 11 amino acids. The CDR3 is CASSLGPGYTF. The CDR3 region has the DNA TGTGCCAGCAGTTTAGGCCCTGGCTACACCTTC.

This clonotype was seen repeatedly, ten times or more. This chain links TRBV7-2 with TRBJ1-5; perhaps TRBD1 as D (6 bases). In germline, CDR1 is SGHTA, CDR2 FQGNSA. The CDR3 is made up of 15 amino acids. Trimming removed 2 bases from V and 4 bases from J, with 12 bases in between. CDR3: CASSLLRQGNQPQHF. CDR3 DNA sequence: TGTGCCAGCAGCTTACTCCGGCAGGGGAATCAGCCCCAGCATTTT.

The DNA for the CDR3 is TGCGCCAGCAGCTTGGTGGGTAGCTACACAGATACGCAGTATTTT. This codes for CASSLVGSYTDTQYF. The V gene is TRBV5-1, the J gene TRBJ2-3; no definite D call. Germline V gene lookup returns CDR1 SGHRS and CDR2 YFSETQ. This CDR3 has 15 amino acids. The V end was cut by 0 bases, the J end by 2 bases, with 10 bases between.

The V gene is TRBV24-1, the J gene TRBJ2-3, with 7 bases aligning to TRBD1. The CDR3 loop spans 15 amino acids. V lost 4 bases and J lost 1; bases outside the gene matches: 4. Germline V gene lookup returns CDR1 KGHDR and CDR2 SFDVKD. CDR3 loop: CATSESGQRTDTQYF. DNA of the CDR3: TGTGCCACCAGTGAGTCGGGACAGCGCACAGATACGCAGTATTTT.

The V and J genes are TRBV30 and TRBJ2-1; D remains unclear. V was trimmed by 1 base and J by 6 bases, leaving 10 bases between them. The CDR3 is 13 amino acids. Germline CDR1 and CDR2: GTSNPN and SVGIG (reference sequence). The CDR3 here is CAWSAGWGNEQFF. Written as DNA, the CDR3 is TGTGCCTGGAGTGCCGGGTGGGGCAATGAGCAGTTCTTC.